A selection of T cell receptor beta chains follows, all from one sample in a study of cytomegalovirus exposure and HLA in healthy donors. The data were produced by immunoSEQ multiplex PCR, yet TCRdb's version contains in-frame clones alone and is incomplete. This repertoire includes around 70,000 clones. Sequencing was carried out using PBMCs. The receptors derive from a man aged 35 to 55 in good health and CMV-seronegative. Both conserved end residues are part of each CDR3. The order of the fields is CDR3 protein, J gene, CDR3 length, V gene, D gene. A D gene is named only where the DNA matches it firmly.

CDR3aa: CASGLINTQYF
j_gene: TRBJ2-3
len: 11
v_gene: TRBV12-5
d_gene: .

CDR3aa: CASSLGTEYNEQFF
j_gene: TRBJ2-1
len: 14
v_gene: TRBV5-1
d_gene: TRBD1

CDR3aa: CASRQRGYNEQFF
j_gene: TRBJ2-1
len: 13
v_gene: TRBV27
d_gene: TRBD2

CDR3aa: CAWTAGSNNEQFF
j_gene: TRBJ2-1
len: 13
v_gene: TRBV30
d_gene: TRBD2

CDR3aa: CASREDPRRGNSPLHF
j_gene: TRBJ1-6
len: 16
v_gene: TRBV6-1
d_gene: .

CDR3aa: CASSPGQGLYGYTF
j_gene: TRBJ1-2
len: 14
v_gene: TRBV9
d_gene: TRBD1

CDR3aa: CASMSQGRDTIYF
j_gene: TRBJ1-3
len: 13
v_gene: TRBV6-5
d_gene: .

CDR3aa: CASSSRTGGGPQHF
j_gene: TRBJ1-5
len: 14
v_gene: TRBV7-2
d_gene: TRBD1

CDR3aa: CASSPAGGTNEKLFF
j_gene: TRBJ1-4
len: 15
v_gene: TRBV18
d_gene: TRBD1

CDR3aa: CASSLHAGTYEQYF
j_gene: TRBJ2-7
len: 14
v_gene: TRBV28
d_gene: .

CDR3aa: CASSLGGQSNEKLFF
j_gene: TRBJ1-4
len: 15
v_gene: TRBV7-9
d_gene: TRBD1

CDR3aa: CASSGGQGREKLFF
j_gene: TRBJ1-4
len: 14
v_gene: TRBV4-3
d_gene: TRBD1

CDR3aa: CASRFGQGQRYEQYF
j_gene: TRBJ2-7
len: 15
v_gene: TRBV28
d_gene: TRBD1

CDR3aa: CASSNRGQSYEQYF
j_gene: TRBJ2-7
len: 14
v_gene: TRBV27
d_gene: TRBD1

CDR3aa: CASSFKQNTGELFF
j_gene: TRBJ2-2
len: 14
v_gene: TRBV7-2
d_gene: .

CDR3aa: CASRQWFDSPLHF
j_gene: TRBJ1-6
len: 13
v_gene: TRBV2
d_gene: .

CDR3aa: CASSATTGAGELFF
j_gene: TRBJ2-2
len: 14
v_gene: TRBV18
d_gene: .

CDR3aa: CASSQKTGGGVVNTEAFF
j_gene: TRBJ1-1
len: 18
v_gene: TRBV4-2
d_gene: TRBD1

CDR3aa: CASTPDRGQTQYF
j_gene: TRBJ2-5
len: 13
v_gene: TRBV6-6
d_gene: TRBD1

CDR3aa: CASTLWDRDLLGTQYF
j_gene: TRBJ2-3
len: 16
v_gene: TRBV5-6
d_gene: TRBD1

CDR3aa: CASRGQGAEGYTF
j_gene: TRBJ1-2
len: 13
v_gene: TRBV6-5
d_gene: TRBD1

CDR3aa: CASSQEGLAGNREYF
j_gene: TRBJ2-7
len: 15
v_gene: TRBV4-1
d_gene: TRBD2

CDR3aa: CAWKLGGPTEAFF
j_gene: TRBJ1-1
len: 13
v_gene: TRBV30
d_gene: TRBD1

CDR3aa: CASSLQGGDREKLFF
j_gene: TRBJ1-4
len: 15
v_gene: TRBV7-2
d_gene: TRBD1

CDR3aa: CASSEGRAVGKLFF
j_gene: TRBJ1-4
len: 14
v_gene: TRBV2
d_gene: .

CDR3aa: CASSRVRETQYF
j_gene: TRBJ2-5
len: 12
v_gene: TRBV14
d_gene: .

CDR3aa: CASSFLAGEGNYEQFF
j_gene: TRBJ2-1
len: 16
v_gene: TRBV11-2
d_gene: TRBD2

CDR3aa: CASSTQQGRGPQHF
j_gene: TRBJ1-5
len: 14
v_gene: TRBV19
d_gene: .

CDR3aa: CASTPGGVPEEKLFF
j_gene: TRBJ1-4
len: 15
v_gene: TRBV19
d_gene: .

CDR3aa: CASSYSPRYEQYF
j_gene: .
len: 13
v_gene: TRBV6-6
d_gene: .

CDR3aa: CASSLKGAGNTEAFF
j_gene: TRBJ1-1
len: 15
v_gene: TRBV11-3
d_gene: TRBD1

CDR3aa: CASRQTGSEGYTF
j_gene: TRBJ1-2
len: 13
v_gene: TRBV6-4
d_gene: TRBD1

CDR3aa: CASSIPPGLAGSHEQFF
j_gene: TRBJ2-1
len: 17
v_gene: TRBV19
d_gene: TRBD2

CDR3aa: CATSRDRGFPSGNTIYF
j_gene: TRBJ1-3
len: 17
v_gene: TRBV15
d_gene: .

CDR3aa: CASSLRTGFHGYTF
j_gene: TRBJ1-2
len: 14
v_gene: TRBV11-2
d_gene: TRBD1